This T cell receptor (beta chain) was profiled in a study of post-analysis software for immune sequencing data (dated by TCRdb to 2013 to 2016). Context from the whole study: Recorded disease courses included relapsing-remitting, secondary progressive and progressive-relapsing multiple sclerosis, with some patients lacking subtype annotation. A subset of samples was prepared in parallel using single-end sample barcoding, then pooled and co-amplified after Illumina adapter ligation. The patient repertoires were set against about 12 previously published healthy control repertoires from donors whose ages ranged from about 6 to 25 years. Study-wide findings and limitations: Multiple sclerosis patients had significantly lower normalized Chao1 diversity than controls, a result that suggests substantial peripheral T-cell clonal expansion. The multiple sclerosis patient group was slightly younger than the control group. Several TRBV segments, including TRBV5-6, TRBV5-1 and TRBV20-1, were significantly more frequent in patients than controls. Strong co-clustering of samples prepared in the same batch was shown by direct clustering with F measure, prompting a batch-effect correction.

The method was PCR. Reads for this sample came from an Illumina HiSeq 2500. Unique molecular identifiers were incorporated into TCR beta cDNA libraries to reduce PCR and sequencing biases. Every 1 to 10 million input T cells yielded roughly 0.5 million cDNA molecules, meaning each molecule approximated one T cell. Patient libraries were prepared and sequenced with the same protocol used for the earlier healthy control dataset. Within a given batch, samples were prepared together, multiplexed and sequenced on the same HiSeq lane. The original methods were these. Raw barcoded reads were processed with MIGEC, discarding single-read molecular identifier groups before consensus assembly and CDR3 extraction. VDJtools was used for post-analysis of the clonotype tables, and diversity was normalized by down-sampling every dataset to the size of the smallest sample. To correct batch-related cross-sample contamination, repertoire overlap clustering matched CDR3 amino acid sequences but not nucleotide sequences. TCRdb reprocessing: public reads trimmed at Q25 with fastp, clones called with MiXCR, in-frame beta chains kept. Every entry covers one CDR3 protein and lists the most common genes and DNA from its rows. The authors' filters were not applied to this entry. This sample is represented by around 150,000 distinct CDR3 sequences; about 37% of them were singletons. The ten largest clonotypes hold under 30% of the sample.

The time point label here, explained by the study, means: second blood draw from one MS patient after hematopoietic stem cell transplantation. To demonstrate the VDJtools post-analysis software, the study profiled TCR beta repertoires from the peripheral blood of 13 young patients with multiple sclerosis. The patients with multiple sclerosis were children and adolescents between roughly 6 and 17 years of age. Many counts were recorded for this clonotype. Its antigen is currently not known. Base qualities are missing; no much larger clone stands one base away. The CDR3 goes from the cysteine to the phenylalanine over 12 residues. Only the CDR3 portion is preserved as DNA: 36 bases, with reading frame beginning at the first base. The junction shows trimming of 5 bases on V and 8 bases on J, plus 10 bases between the germline ends.

The sequence links TRBV12-3 or TRBV12-4 to TRBJ2-4, with no confidently assigned D gene. The TCR comes from a girl between 5 and 17 years old with multiple sclerosis. Donor details come from another sample of the same person, matched by shared clones. The material was blood, obtained after autologous hematopoietic stem cell transplantation. The DNA reads as follows: TGTGCCAGCAGTCCCAGGACGTACATTCAGTACTTC. Translated, this is CASSPRTYIQYF.